Each of the 28 T cell receptor beta chains below was sequenced from the same sample in a study of long-term antiretroviral therapy in people with HIV. With survey level as its setting, the immunoSEQ assay was v3.0. Profiled with immunoSEQ multiplex PCR; TCRdb holds only in-frame clones, not every one. The sample holds about 16,000 clones, 85% to 90% seen once. This specimen was unsorted PBMCs, taken around 2.3 years before starting antiretroviral therapy. Receptors were obtained from a woman aged 30 to 39 with HIV.

The V call is TRBV30, the J call TRBJ1-5; TRBD1 agrees at 7 bases. The CDR3 runs to 13 residues. V was pared by 3 bases and J by 4 bases, with 3 bases of the junction left unmatched. Germline-derived CDR1 and CDR2 are GTSNPN and SVGIG (reference sequence). The chain's CDR3 is CAWSRQGNQPQHF. The DNA of the CDR3 is TGTGCCTGGAGCAGACAGGGAAATCAGCCCCAGCATTTT.

This CDR3 is CASSLSEQLSFF. The CDR3 DNA is TGTGCCAGCAGCTTATCTGAACAGCTTTCTTTCTTT. The chain combines TRBV7-9 with TRBJ1-1; D gene ambiguous. V gave up 2 bases and J gave up 12 bases, with 13 bases separating them. The germline V gene encodes CDR1 SEHNR and CDR2 FQNEAQ (reference sequence). CDR3 size: 12 residues.

V usage is TRBV4-2 and J usage is TRBJ1-3; D is possibly TRBD1 (6 bases). CDR1 is LGHNA and CDR2 is YNFKEQ in the germline V gene. The CDR3 covers 14 residues. Trimming took off 10 bases at V and 4 bases at J, with 17 bases between the two ends. CDR3 residues: CATSPGGAGNTIYF. In DNA, the CDR3 is TGTGCCACATCCCCCGGGGGGGCGGGAAACACCATATATTTT.

This clone was observed a single time. The chain is built from TRBV30 and TRBJ1-1, with TRBD1 as a possible D gene (6 bases). The CDR3 extends over 16 amino acids. Per germline, CDR1 GTSNPN and CDR2 SVGIG (reference sequence). V lost 0 bases and J lost 3, with 17 bases in between. This CDR3 reads CAWSVLSYRAYTEAFF. DNA of the CDR3: TGTGCCTGGAGTGTACTATCCTACAGGGCATACACTGAAGCTTTCTTT.

The gene calls are TRBV18 and TRBJ2-7, with unresolved D. This CDR3 has 13 residues. Per the germline V gene, CDR1 is KGHSH and CDR2 is LQKENI. The germline V and J ends were trimmed by 3 bases and 2 bases, with 8 bases remaining between them. In DNA form, the CDR3 reads TGTGCCAGCTCACCCTCGGACGCCTACGAGCAGTACTTC. This sequence encodes CASSPSDAYEQYF.

In its sample, this clone ranks as large. The chain recombines TRBV9 with TRBJ2-7; D is unclear. V lost 4 bases and J 7 bases, leaving 18 bases between the germline ends. The germline gives CDR1 SGDLS, CDR2 YYNGEE. The CDR3 totals 14 residues. The CDR3 loop reads CASSKGPPSKEQYF. In DNA, the CDR3 is TGTGCCAGCAGCAAAGGACCCCCCTCGAAAGAGCAGTACTTC.

The chain is built from TRBV4-3 and TRBJ2-1, with 7 positions matching TRBD2. The V gene's germline CDR1 is LGHNA and CDR2 YSLEER. The V segment lost 1 base and the J segment 10 bases; nucleotides outside the gene matches: 7. CDR3 length equals 14 residues. CDR3 residues: CASSQVERGREQFF. CDR3 in DNA: TGCGCCAGCAGCCAAGTCGAGCGGGGCCGGGAGCAGTTCTTC.

The CDR3 coding sequence is TGTGCCAGCAGCAACCGGGACAGGGGGCTCAGTGGCTACACCTTC. Protein sequence: CASSNRDRGLSGYTF. The chain combines TRBV6-6 with TRBJ1-2, with 12 bases lining up with TRBD1. There are 15 residues in the CDR3. Germline loops: CDR1 MNHNY, CDR2 SVGAGI (reference sequence). V lost 6 bases and J lost 7; bases outside the gene matches: 9.

This rearrangement joins TRBV6-6 to TRBJ1-2, with TRBD1 matching over 9 bases. The germline gives CDR1 MNHNY, CDR2 SVGAGI (reference sequence). The ends lost 7 bases at V and 11 bases at J; junction bases unmatched: 14. The CDR3 is made up of 14 amino acids. The CDR3 DNA reads TGTGCCAGCACCGCCCCGGGACAGGGCCCTGGTTACACCTTC. Translation: CASTAPGQGPGYTF.

The rearrangement joins TRBV7-2 to TRBJ1-2; 7 bases align to TRBD1. Germline values: CDR1 SGHTA, CDR2 FQGNSA. The ends lost 5 bases at V and 8 bases at J; junction bases unmatched: 11. This CDR3 contains 14 residues. The CDR3 sequence is CASSRQQGEGGYTF. Here the CDR3 DNA reads TGTGCCAGCAGCCGACAGCAGGGGGAAGGAGGCTACACCTTC.

The genes are TRBV7-2 and TRBJ2-3; 11 bases match TRBD2. The junction had 5 bases not matched to a gene; V was cut back by 3 bases and J by 6 bases. CDR3 size: 15 residues. Per germline, CDR1 SGHTA and CDR2 FQGNSA. CDR3 sequence reads: CASSFSGGAGDTQYF. CDR3 DNA sequence: TGTGCCAGCAGCTTTAGCGGGGGGGCTGGGGATACGCAGTATTTT. Variable domain in full (rest from reference TRBV7-2 and TRBJ2-3): GAGVSQSPSNKVTEKGKDVELRCDPISGHTALYWYRQSLGQGLEFLIYFQGNSAPDKSGLPSDRFSAERTGGSVSTLTIQRTQQEDSAVYLCASSFSGGAGDTQYFGPGTRLTVL.

The sample holds one count of this clone. The chain combines TRBV9 with TRBJ2-2; 13 nucleotides agree with TRBD2. Germline CDR1 is SGDLS and CDR2 is YYNGEE. The CDR3 runs 18 residues. V lost 1 base and J lost 2; bases outside the gene matches: 5. This chain's CDR3 is CASSVRLAGGLNTGELFF. CDR3 coding DNA: TGTGCCAGCAGCGTAAGACTAGCGGGGGGACTTAACACCGGGGAGCTGTTTTTT.

The rearrangement links TRBV5-1 to TRBJ2-1; TRBD1 aligns across 11 bases. The CDR3 consists of 14 residues. The germline V gene encodes CDR1 SGHRS and CDR2 YFSETQ. The V gene end was trimmed by 7 bases and the J gene end by 6 bases; junction bases not matched to a gene: 6. The DNA of the CDR3 is TGCGCCAGCCGCGCCGGGACAGGGGGCAATGAGCAGTTCTTC. Protein sequence: CASRAGTGGNEQFF.

This clone was recorded once. The V gene is TRBV27, the J gene TRBJ2-2; possible D gene TRBD2, 7 bases. The V and J ends lost 5 bases and 0 bases respectively, with 13 bases between them. There are 16 residues in the CDR3. In germline, CDR1 is MNHEY, CDR2 SMNVEV (reference sequence). CDR3 region: CASSREGGPNTGELFF. Written as DNA, the CDR3 is TGTGCCAGCAGTAGGGAGGGGGGGCCGAACACCGGGGAGCTGTTTTTT.

V gene TRBV5-8 combines with J gene TRBJ2-3; perhaps TRBD1 as D (6 bases). This CDR3 region has 14 residues. With 4 bases removed from V and 4 bases from J, the gap between germline ends came to 13 bases. The V gene's germline CDR1 is SGHTS and CDR2 YDEGEE. The CDR3 DNA reads as TGTGCCAGCAGCGGACAGCCCTTGGCAGATACGCAGTATTTT. This encodes CASSGQPLADTQYF.

The chain uses TRBV7-2 and TRBJ1-2; D may be TRBD1 (6 bases). There are 13 residues in the CDR3. Germline-derived CDR1 and CDR2 are SGHTA and FQGNSA. V shed 0 bases and J shed 6 bases, with 8 bases lying between them. This CDR3 reads CASSLAGTNGYTF. DNA for the CDR3: TGTGCCAGCAGCTTAGCCGGGACAAATGGCTACACCTTC. The full variable domain, completed using reference TRBV7-2 and TRBJ1-2, is GAGVSQSPSNKVTEKGKDVELRCDPISGHTALYWYRQSLGQGLEFLIYFQGNSAPDKSGLPSDRFSAERTGGSVSTLTIQRTQQEDSAVYLCASSLAGTNGYTFGSGTRLTVV.

The CDR3: CAIRDRGTMNTEAFF. The CDR3 DNA follows: TGTGCCATCAGGGACAGGGGTACCATGAACACTGAAGCTTTCTTT. V and J are TRBV10-3 and TRBJ1-1; 9 nucleotides agree with TRBD1. Germline-derived CDR1 and CDR2 are ENHRY and SYGVKD. Trimming removed 6 bases from V and 0 bases from J; junction bases left unmatched: 5. The CDR3 is made up of 15 amino acids.

CDR3 residues: CASGLLQQPQHF. Written as DNA, the CDR3 is TGTGCTAGTGGTTTGTTACAGCAGCCCCAGCATTTT. This chain links TRBV12-5 with TRBJ1-5; no firm D call. The CDR3 loop spans 12 amino acids. Germline V lookup: CDR1 LGHNT, CDR2 FRNRAP. V lost 2 bases, J lost 7 bases, and 6 bases lay in between.

The chain employs TRBV28 and TRBJ2-3, with D maybe TRBD1 (6 bases). The V end was cut by 6 bases, the J end by 5 bases, with 9 bases between. CDR3 length: 12 residues. Germline lookup yields CDR1 MDHEN and CDR2 SYDVKM. The CDR3 DNA sequence: TGTGCCAGCAGGGAGACAGGAGATACGCAGTATTTT. Protein product: CASRETGDTQYF.

Details on this clone: Other DNA sequences in the sample encode the same CDR3. V is TRBV9 and J is TRBJ2-7; perhaps TRBD2 as D (6 bases). CDR1 is SGDLS, CDR2 YYNGEE, per germline. V was clipped by 0 bases and J by 1 base, with 8 bases between them. The CDR3 is 14 amino acids. The CDR3 DNA sequence: TGTGCCAGCAGCGTAGGGGACTCTTCCTACGAGCAGTACTTC. Protein sequence: CASSVGDSSYEQYF. The whole variable domain, remainder taken from reference TRBV9 and TRBJ2-7, is DSGVTQTPKHLITATGQRVTLRCSPRSGDLSVYWYQQSLDQGLQFLIQYYNGEERAKGNILERFSAQQFPDLHSELNLSSLELGDSALYFCASSVGDSSYEQYFGPGTRLTVT.

CDR3 amino acids: CASSLAGNYNEQFF. The CDR3 DNA is TGCGCCAGCAGCTTGGCGGGGAACTACAATGAGCAGTTCTTC. The chain has TRBV5-1 and TRBJ2-1, with D tentatively TRBD2 (5 bases). This CDR3 contains 14 residues. V was shortened by 0 bases and J by 3 bases, with 7 bases between the two germline ends. Germline V lookup: CDR1 SGHRS, CDR2 YFSETQ.

In DNA form, the CDR3 reads TGCAGCGTTGTCCAGGGTCCCTCCTACGAGCAGTACTTC. Protein sequence: CSVVQGPSYEQYF. The genes are TRBV29-1 and TRBJ2-7, with D possibly being TRBD1 (5 bases). The CDR3 extends over 13 amino acids. Germline values: CDR1 SQVTM, CDR2 ANQGSEA. With 4 bases removed from V and 0 bases from J, the gap between germline ends came to 10 bases.

V is TRBV7-7 and J is TRBJ2-3; D could derive from TRBD1 or TRBD2 (5 bases each). Trimming cost V 1 base and J 6 bases, with 8 bases left between them. This CDR3 has 13 residues. In germline, CDR1 is SSHAT, CDR2 FNYEAQ (reference sequence). The CDR3 region is CASSLERGDTQYF. In nucleotides, the CDR3 is TGTGCCAGCAGCTTAGAGAGGGGTGATACGCAGTATTTT.

The rearrangement joins TRBV6-5 to TRBJ1-1; D unresolved. Trimming cost V 7 bases and J 5 bases, with 8 bases left between them. Germline CDR1 MNHEY, CDR2 SVGAGI. The CDR3 loop spans 11 amino acids. CDR3 in DNA: TGTGCCAGCACACAAAGGACTGAAGCTTTCTTT. As protein: CASTQRTEAFF.

A few counts support this clone. The chain employs TRBV19 and TRBJ1-5, with D hard to call. Trimming took off 5 bases at V and 0 bases at J, with 17 bases between the two ends. The CDR3 runs to 17 residues. Germline lookup yields CDR1 LNHDA and CDR2 SQIVND (reference sequence). The CDR3 coding sequence is TGTGCCAGTAGTTCCAGGCCCAACACAGATAGCAATCAGCCCCAGCATTTT. It translates to CASSSRPNTDSNQPQHF.

V and J are TRBV29-1 and TRBJ2-7; TRBD1 matches 9 bases. The CDR3 runs to 13 residues. J lost 0 bases, V lost 5 bases, and 2 bases had no gene match. Germline V gene data show CDR1 as SQVTM and CDR2 as ANQGSEA. The CDR3 DNA reads as TGCAGCGTTAGGACAGGGGACTCCTACGAGCAGTACTTC. Translated: CSVRTGDSYEQYF.

This chain uses TRBV6-7 with TRBJ2-2; 7 nucleotides line up with TRBD1. TRBV6-7 is identified as an open reading frame with a role that is uncertain. This CDR3 spans 15 amino acids. V shed 8 bases, J shed 0 bases, and the junction held 6 bases outside the gene matches. Here the CDR3 DNA reads TGTGCCAGCCCTAGGGACAGACCGAACACCGGGGAGCTGTTTTTT. Protein: CASPRDRPNTGELFF.

This clone has just a few counts. The genes are TRBV10-3 and TRBJ2-2, with 9 bases fitting TRBD1. Germline CDR1 reads ENHRY; CDR2 reads SYGVKD. After removal of 6 bases from V and 4 bases from J, the junction contained 3 bases not matched to a gene. The CDR3 has 14 residues. The CDR3 bases are TGTGCCATCAGGGTACAGGGGGCCACCGGGGAGCTGTTTTTT. As protein: CAIRVQGATGELFF.